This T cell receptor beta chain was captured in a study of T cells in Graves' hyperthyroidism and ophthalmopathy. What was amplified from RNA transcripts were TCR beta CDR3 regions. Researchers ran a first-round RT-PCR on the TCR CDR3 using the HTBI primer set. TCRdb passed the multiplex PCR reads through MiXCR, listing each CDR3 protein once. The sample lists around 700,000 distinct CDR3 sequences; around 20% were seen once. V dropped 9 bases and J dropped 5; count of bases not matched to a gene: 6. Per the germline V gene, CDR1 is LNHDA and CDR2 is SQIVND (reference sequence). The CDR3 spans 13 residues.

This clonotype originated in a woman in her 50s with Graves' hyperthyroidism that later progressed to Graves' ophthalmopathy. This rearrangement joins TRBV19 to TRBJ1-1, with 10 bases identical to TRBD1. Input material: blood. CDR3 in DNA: TGTGCCAGCCTCGGACAGGGGGTGACTGAAGCTTTCTTT. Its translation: CASLGQGVTEAFF.